The entry below describes one TCR beta chain. From germline, CDR1 is SGHAT and CDR2 FQNNGV. V lost 4 bases to trimming and J lost 5 bases, with 9 bases between them. The CDR3 extends over 14 amino acids. Each participant's cohort was designated according to participant-reported clinical history. This sample is drawn from a study of blood T cell repertoires in COVID-19. About the study: T cells, B-cell-depleted T cells, or PBMCs supplied cDNA or gDNA.

Here immunoSEQ multiplex PCR was the method, and the copy in TCRdb shows in-frame clones only, minus some. The sample yields under 250,000 clones, roughly nine tenths seen once. Material: PBMCs or T cells enriched from blood (not recorded which). The sequence derives from a woman aged 18-30 years in a cohort exposed to, infected with or recovered from COVID-19 (not recorded which). This rearrangement joins TRBV11-2 to TRBJ1-6; D is perhaps TRBD1 (5 bases). Here the CDR3 reads CASSSQVDNSPLHF. The DNA for the CDR3 is TGTGCCAGCAGCTCACAGGTGGATAATTCACCCCTCCACTTT.